A selection of T cell receptor beta chains follows, all from one sample in a study of T cell repertoires in cytomegalovirus infection. Their target antigens are unknown. TCRdb used MiXCR to reprocess the reads, holding one entry per CDR3 protein. The repertoire includes about 340,000 distinct CDR3 sequences, just under 30% of them detected once, and 15% to 25% sits in the top ten. Sequences were derived from cultured PBMCs, sampled from culture after CMV antigen stimulation. All receptors come from a human donor in good health (CMV status not recorded). Some clones in this sample may be carry-over from other donors' samples. CDR3s include the opening cysteine and the closing phenylalanine or tryptophan. D genes are given only for firm matches. Size values are once, few and many counts, or a class for expanded clones, and some rows have none.

TRBV3-1	few	TRBJ1-1	-	TGTGCCAGCAGCCTACGGGGGGGGGGCCCAAAGACTGAAGCTTTCTTT	CASSLRGGGPKTEAFF
TRBV12-3/TRBV12-4	-	TRBJ1-2	-	TGTGCCAGCAGTCGTGGGGGAGGCTACACCTTC	CASSRGGGYTF
TRBV20-1	-	TRBJ1-5	-	TGCAGTGCTTATTCAGGGGATCAGCCCCAGCATTTT	CSAYSGDQPQHF
TRBV6-5	many	TRBJ1-2	TRBD1	TGTGCCAGCAGTTACTCGAACAGGGGAGAGGCCTATGGCTACACCTTC	CASSYSNRGEAYGYTF
TRBV4-2	-	TRBJ2-6	-	TGTGCCAGCAGCCAAGACAGGGACCCCGGGGCCAACGTCCTGACTTTC	CASSQDRDPGANVLTF
TRBV12-3/TRBV12-4	few	TRBJ2-3	-	TGTGCCAGCAGTCCCAGGACGGCAGATACGCAGTATTTT	CASSPRTADTQYF
TRBV7-9	-	TRBJ1-2	-	TGTGCCAGCAGCTCTGACACGGCGTGGGGCTACACCTTC	CASSSDTAWGYTF
TRBV7-2	many	TRBJ2-1	TRBD1	TGTGCCAGCAGACAAACAGGGGGGAGGTACAATGAGCAGTTCTTC	CASRQTGGRYNEQFF
TRBV28	few	TRBJ2-1	-	TGTGCCAGCAGCCAAACCGCTTACGACATCTACAATGAGCAGTTCTTC	CASSQTAYDIYNEQFF
TRBV15	-	TRBJ2-7	-	TGTGCCACCAGCAGAGGGGGGATCAGCTCCTACGAGCAGTACTTC	CATSRGGISSYEQYF
TRBV12-3/TRBV12-4	-	TRBJ1-1	-	TGTGCCAGCACCCCTGCATGGACGGACACTGAAGCTTTCTTT	CASTPAWTDTEAFF
TRBV2	few	TRBJ2-5	-	TGTGCCAGCAGTCAACAGGGAGGTTCGGGAGAGACCCAGTACTTC	CASSQQGGSGETQYF
TRBV11-2	-	TRBJ1-3	-	TGTGCCAGCACCGGATGGGGCCCGGACTCTGGAAACACCATATATTTT	CASTGWGPDSGNTIYF
TRBV12-3/TRBV12-4	few	TRBJ2-1	-	TGTGCCAGCAGTTTACAAGACAATGAGCAGTTCTTC	CASSLQDNEQFF
TRBV7-9	-	TRBJ1-6	-	TGTGCCAGCAGCTCGGACAGAGCCCCTTCACCCCTCCACTTT	CASSSDRAPSPLHF
TRBV11-1	few	TRBJ1-6	-	TGTGCCAGCAGCGAGGGACCATATAATTCACCCCTCCACTTT	CASSEGPYNSPLHF
TRBV7-9	-	TRBJ1-1	TRBD1	TGTGCCAGCAGCTTGGGAGACAGGGTGGCTTTCTTT	CASSLGDRVAFF
TRBV6-6	few	TRBJ2-5	-	TGTGCCAGCAGTTCAAGTAGAGAGACCCAGTACTTC	CASSSSRETQYF
TRBV27	-	TRBJ2-1	TRBD2	TGTGCCAGCAGTGCCCAGCGGGAGTACAATGAGCAGTTCTTC	CASSAQREYNEQFF
TRBV27	-	TRBJ1-5	-	TGTGCCAGCAGTTTATCGAACGCGGCCCGGGCGGGTCGCCTTTTTGGTGGCAATCAGCCCCAGCATTTT	CASSLSNAARAGRLFGGNQPQHF
TRBV5-1	-	TRBJ1-5	TRBD1	TGCGCCAGCAGCTTGGGGGGGACAGCCAATCAGCCCCAGCATTTT	CASSLGGTANQPQHF
TRBV18	-	TRBJ1-1	TRBD1	TGTGCCAGCTCACCAGCCAGGGGGCTACCGGTGGGTAGTACTTTCTTT	CASSPARGLPVGSTFF
TRBV12-5	few	TRBJ1-1	-	TGTGCTAGTGCCACTGGGGTAACGACTGAAGCTTTCTTT	CASATGVTTEAFF
TRBV6-6	-	TRBJ1-1	-	TGTGCCAGCACCACCAGGGACGGATTGAACACTGAAGCTTTCTTT	CASTTRDGLNTEAFF
TRBV18	-	TRBJ2-7	TRBD1	TGTGCCAGCTCCCTAACGCAGGGGGCCTACGAGCAGTACTTC	CASSLTQGAYEQYF
TRBV28	few	TRBJ1-1	-	TGTGCCAGCAGTTTATTACGGACAGCAAGGACTGAAGCTTTCTTT	CASSLLRTARTEAFF
TRBV4-1	-	TRBJ1-1	-	TGCGCCAGCAGCCAAGTGGGCATTATGAACACTGAAGCTTTCTTT	CASSQVGIMNTEAFF
TRBV24-1	-	TRBJ2-3	TRBD2	TGTGCCACCAAGCCTAGCGGGGGAGATACGCAGTATTTT	CATKPSGGDTQYF
TRBV5-4	few	TRBJ2-3	-	TGTGCCAGCAGCCCCCGAGGTGGTAGTCGCACAGATACGCAGTATTTT	CASSPRGGSRTDTQYF
TRBV14	-	TRBJ2-7	TRBD2	TGTGCCAGCAGCGGACTAGCGGAGTACTACGAGCAGTACTTC	CASSGLAEYYEQYF
TRBV20-1	few	TRBJ2-4	TRBD1	TGCAGTGCTCCTGGGACAGCCTTAGCCAAAAACATTCAGTACTTC	CSAPGTALAKNIQYF
TRBV12-3/TRBV12-4	few	TRBJ1-3	-	TGTGCCAGCAGTTTAGGCCAGCGGGGAAACACCATATATTTT	CASSLGQRGNTIYF
TRBV6-2/TRBV6-3	-	TRBJ2-7	-	TGTGCCACAATGACTGAACCTCCTCGTGAGCAGTACTTC	CATMTEPPREQYF
TRBV7-8	few	TRBJ2-7	TRBD2	TGTGCCAGCAGTCTAGCACTAGCGGGAGTCGAGCAGTACTTC	CASSLALAGVEQYF
TRBV5-1	-	TRBJ2-5	TRBD2	TGCGCCAGCAGCTTGCGAGCGGGGGGCCAAGAGACCCAGTACTTC	CASSLRAGGQETQYF
TRBV3-1	few	TRBJ1-1	-	TGTGCCAGCAGCGACCGGGGTTTGAACACTGAAGCTTTCTTT	CASSDRGLNTEAFF
TRBV7-2	-	TRBJ1-6	-	TGTGCCAGCAGCTTTAATGATAATTCACCCCTCCACTTT	CASSFNDNSPLHF
TRBV29-1	-	TRBJ2-1	TRBD2	TGCAGCGCCGAGGGGACTAGCGGCTCCTACAATGAGCAGTTCTTC	CSAEGTSGSYNEQFF
TRBV5-1	-	TRBJ1-1	-	TGCGCCAGCAGCCGCTCGGGGGGCATGAACACTGAAGCTTTCTTT	CASSRSGGMNTEAFF
TRBV5-6	-	TRBJ1-5	-	TGTGCCAGCAGCTTGCAGCCATATAGCAATCAGCCCCAGCATTTT	CASSLQPYSNQPQHF
TRBV12-3/TRBV12-4	few	TRBJ2-5	TRBD2	TGTGCCAGCAGTTCACCCCTAGCGGTCGGTGGAGAGACCCAGTACTTC	CASSSPLAVGGETQYF
TRBV19	-	TRBJ2-3	-	TGTGCCAGTAGTATAATGCGGACCGCAGATACGCAGTATTTT	CASSIMRTADTQYF
TRBV28	once	TRBJ1-3	-	TGTGCCAGCAGTTTACAGGGTAACGGAAACACCATATATTTT	CASSLQGNGNTIYF